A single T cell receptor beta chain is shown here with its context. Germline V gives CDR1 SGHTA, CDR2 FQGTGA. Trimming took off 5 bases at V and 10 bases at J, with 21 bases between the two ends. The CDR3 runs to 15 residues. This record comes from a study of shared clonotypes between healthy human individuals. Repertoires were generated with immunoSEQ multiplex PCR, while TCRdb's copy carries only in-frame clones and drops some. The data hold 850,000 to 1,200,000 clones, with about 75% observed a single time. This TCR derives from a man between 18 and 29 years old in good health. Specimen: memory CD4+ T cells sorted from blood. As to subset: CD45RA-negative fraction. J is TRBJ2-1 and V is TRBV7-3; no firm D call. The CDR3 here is CASSLRPLNIQEQFF. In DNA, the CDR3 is TGTGCCAGCAGCCTAAGACCACTGAATATCCAGGAGCAGTTCTTC.